This TCR beta chain was sequenced in a study of blood T cell repertoires in COVID-19 (dated by TCRdb to the early 2020s). Turning to the overall study: The collaborator samples originated in the United States, Italy and Spain and spanned the acute and convalescent phases of COVID-19. A freely available public database, intended as a resource for researchers studying the immune response to SARS-CoV-2, is where the repertoires were released. Subjects who had been exposed to COVID-19, were actively infected with it, or had recovered from it provided the deeply sampled blood TCRbeta repertoires that made up the dataset. HLA class I and class II types, where available, came from metadata supplied by the sample provider rather than from assay-based typing. The samples were drawn from two sources: the first 160 participants of the ongoing ImmuneRACE study, and 1,000 to 1,500 subjects contributed by 6 global collaborators. Nearly every sample came with metadata listing a de-identified subject ID, COVID-19 status, age in years and sex. The prospective study material was composed of cDNA or gDNA derived from T cells, B-cell-depleted T cells, or PBMCs. The full study reports these points: The quantity of clinical and demographic metadata differed by source and by participant and was supplied without curation.

The CDR3 has 15 amino acids, counting the end cysteine and phenylalanine. Only the CDR3 DNA is retained, 45 bases long and in frame from the first base. Unmatched junction bases come to 7, with V trimmed by 2 bases and J by 7 bases. The germline V gene provides CDR1 KGHSH and CDR2 LQKENI. Points on this clone: This receptor's antigen is unknown. No much larger clone is present one base from it, and per-base qualities are unavailable.

Participants in the prospective study were aged roughly 18 to 100 years, lived in 20 to 30 United States geographic areas, and enrolled through a virtual design. In the prospective study, cohorts were assigned on the basis of participant-reported clinical history obtained from a screening survey and a study questionnaire. Each participant in the prospective study had whole blood, serum and a nasopharyngeal or oropharyngeal swab collected by mobile phlebotomists. Over a roughly 2-month period, participants in the prospective study had the option of providing additional blood draws and questionnaires. Blood samples from the prospective study were shipped frozen or at room temperature prior to DNA extraction. The immunoSEQ Assay, a bias-controlled multiplex PCR, was used to amplify TCRbeta CDR3 regions from genomic DNA. The original pipeline was this. Within the assay, amplification of reference gene primers was used to estimate how many nucleated cells each sample contained. To quantify the absolute abundance of each unique TCRbeta CDR3 rearrangement, sequence reads were collapsed and filtered. For each sample, productive Simpson clonality was calculated as the square root of Simpson's diversity index across productive rearrangements. In TCRdb, the immuneACCESS table is reduced to in-frame sequences with V and J assigned. These tables do not hold every clone; where another copy was compared, an unresolved V gene accounts for under half, and the others remain unexplained. V and J calls and clone size are copied from that table; D and trimming were computed from the DNA. The sample yields hundreds of thousands of clones; 90% were counted once. The ten largest clones take up less than 2% of the sample.

Sequencing was performed on PBMCs or T cells enriched from blood (not recorded which). The sequence came from a young woman with acute COVID-19. The chain was built from TRBV18 and TRBJ2-1; TRBD1 fits 8 bases in the junction. The DNA is as follows: TGTGCCAGCTCACCATCTGTCGGACAGGGAAATGAGCAGTTCTTC. Protein translation: CASSPSVGQGNEQFF.